These T cell receptor beta chains were read from a single sample in a study of T cells after yellow fever vaccination. In TCRdb, the 5' RACE reads were re-called with MiXCR into one record per CDR3 protein. This repertoire shows 95,000 to 100,000 distinct CDR3 sequences, around 5.8% found once; its top ten account for roughly two fifths. The source was CD8+ T cells sorted from PBMCs, collected 10 days after the yellow fever booster vaccination. The receptor source for this set is a young man who received the YFV17D yellow fever vaccine. Each CDR3 is given with its conserved first and last residue. Each record gives: D gene, J gene, clone size, V gene, CDR3 DNA, CDR3 protein. D genes are given only for firm matches. Rows may omit the clone size; those that give it use once, few, many or a size class.

- | TRBJ2-7 | - | TRBV6-2/TRBV6-3 | TGTGCCAGCAGTTACTCGGGGCTAGGCTACGAGCAGTACTTC | CASSYSGLGYEQYF
- | TRBJ2-7 | - | TRBV12-3/TRBV12-4 | TGTGCCAGCAGTTTAGCGCTTCGCTACGAGCAGTACTTC | CASSLALRYEQYF
TRBD1 | TRBJ2-7 | - | TRBV27 | TGTGCCAGCAGTCTTTCCGGGACAGGGGTGATCTTTGAGCAGTACTTC | CASSLSGTGVIFEQYF
TRBD1 | TRBJ1-1 | few | TRBV7-9 | TGTGCCAGCAGCCCCCGGGGGGACAGGGGAGTTACTGAAGCTTTCTTT | CASSPRGDRGVTEAFF
- | TRBJ1-6 | many | TRBV7-9 | TGTGCCAGCAGCTACACCGCAGGGTATTATTCACCCCTCCACTTT | CASSYTAGYYSPLHF
TRBD2 | TRBJ2-1 | - | TRBV7-2 | TGTGCCAGCAGCTCCCCGCCGGGACTAGCGGGGGGGGCCTACAATGAGCAGTTCTTC | CASSSPPGLAGGAYNEQFF
TRBD1 | TRBJ2-2 | - | TRBV20-1 | TGCAGTGCTAGAGTGTCTGGGGACAGCCCGAACACCGGGGAGCTGTTTTTT | CSARVSGDSPNTGELFF
- | TRBJ2-3 | - | TRBV4-3 | TGCGCCAGCAGCCAAGCCACAGATACGCAGTATTTT | CASSQATDTQYF
TRBD1 | TRBJ1-5 | - | TRBV5-5 | TGTGCCAGCAGCCTTTGGGACAGTCAGCCCCAGCATTTT | CASSLWDSQPQHF
- | TRBJ2-4 | - | TRBV2 | TGTGCCAGCAGTGAAGGAGTTGGACTGTTGGACATTCAGTACTTC | CASSEGVGLLDIQYF
- | TRBJ1-2 | few | TRBV29-1 | TGCAGCGTTTCCCCGGCCGGGAGCACCCATACCCGTTATGGCTACACCTTC | CSVSPAGSTHTRYGYTF
- | TRBJ1-6 | few | TRBV6-5 | TGTGCCAGCAGTTACCGATCTCCAGGGGAGAATTCACCCCTCCACTTT | CASSYRSPGENSPLHF
- | TRBJ2-1 | - | TRBV6-5 | TGTGCCAGCAGTTACTCGCCACTGGTAAATGAGCAGTTCTTC | CASSYSPLVNEQFF
- | TRBJ1-1 | few | TRBV9 | TGTGCCAGCAGCGTAGGGGTTATGAACACTGAAGCTTTCTTT | CASSVGVMNTEAFF
TRBD2 | TRBJ2-5 | - | TRBV12-5 | TGTGCTAGTGGCCTAAAGGTCGATGGGGGACTAGCGAAGACCCAGTACTTC | CASGLKVDGGLAKTQYF
- | TRBJ1-1 | once | TRBV5-5 | TGTGCCAGCAGCTCTCTCGACCGCGCCAGGGGCACTGAAGCTTTCTTT | CASSSLDRARGTEAFF
- | TRBJ1-6 | many | TRBV7-2 | TGTGCCAGCAGCTTAAGGGGACGAGGGCAATCACCCCTCCACTTT | CASSLRGRGQSPLHF
- | TRBJ2-3 | - | TRBV12-3/TRBV12-4 | TGTGCCAGCAGCCGGGCGGTCACAGATACGCAGTATTTT | CASSRAVTDTQYF
TRBD2 | TRBJ2-1 | many | TRBV12-3/TRBV12-4 | TGTGCCAGCAGAAGGCCGGGGGGTGGGTCCTACAATGAGCAGTTCTTC | CASRRPGGGSYNEQFF
- | TRBJ2-2 | - | TRBV11-3 | TGTGCCAGCAGCCCCAGGGGGGCCGGGGAGCTGTTTTTT | CASSPRGAGELFF
- | TRBJ2-5 | - | TRBV7-2 | TGTGCCAGCAGCTTAGATCTCAGCGGGCTCCAAGAGACCCAGTACTTC | CASSLDLSGLQETQYF
- | TRBJ2-5 | - | TRBV6-5 | TGTGCCAGCAGTTTTGGTAATCAAGAGACCCAGTACTTC | CASSFGNQETQYF
TRBD1 | TRBJ1-2 | - | TRBV2 | TGTGCCAGCAGTGAAGCGGCAGGGGGGCCCTATGGCTACACCTTC | CASSEAAGGPYGYTF
- | TRBJ1-1 | few | TRBV7-9 | TGTGCCAGCAGCTGGACAGCTGAAGCTTTCTTT | CASSWTAEAFF
- | TRBJ1-1 | - | TRBV6-2/TRBV6-3 | TGTGCCAGCAATGCAGGGACTATTGAATCTGGCACTGAAGCTTTCTTT | CASNAGTIESGTEAFF
- | TRBJ2-3 | many | TRBV4-3 | TGCGCCAGCAGCCAAGCGGTGGGATGGCGACGGACCACTAGCACAGATACGCAGTATTTT | CASSQAVGWRRTTSTDTQYF
- | TRBJ2-6 | - | TRBV4-1 | TGCGCCAGCATGTTAGGGGGAAGCGGGGCCAACGTCCTGACTTTC | CASMLGGSGANVLTF
- | TRBJ1-1 | - | TRBV27 | TGTGCCAGCAGTTTAAGACAAATGAACACTGAAGCTTTCTTT | CASSLRQMNTEAFF
TRBD2 | TRBJ2-3 | many | TRBV5-6 | TGTGCCAGCAGCTTGTTGGCTAGCGGGGACACAGATACGCAGTATTTT | CASSLLASGDTDTQYF
- | TRBJ1-1 | many | TRBV4-2 | TGTGCCAGCAGCCAGGTTGGGGAGAGGAACACTGAAGCTTTCTTT | CASSQVGERNTEAFF
- | TRBJ1-6 | - | TRBV4-3 | TGCGCCAGCAGCCGAGGCATCCCGGGAGATTCACCCCTCCACTTT | CASSRGIPGDSPLHF
- | TRBJ2-7 | - | TRBV19 | TGTGCCAGTAGTGGAGGCCACGAGCAGTACTTC | CASSGGHEQYF
- | TRBJ2-1 | few | TRBV6-5 | TGTGCCAGCAGTTACTCGGGGGCTAACAATGAGCAGTTCTTC | CASSYSGANNEQFF
- | TRBJ2-5 | few | TRBV27 | TGTGCCAGCAGTCCCGACCCTTTGACAGGGAGGGAGACCCAGTACTTC | CASSPDPLTGRETQYF
- | TRBJ2-3 | - | TRBV5-1 | TGCGCCAGCAGTTTTACCGAAGATACGCAGTATTTT | CASSFTEDTQYF
TRBD2 | TRBJ2-1 | few | TRBV18 | TGTGCCAGCTCACTGCTAGGGACTAGGAACAATGAGCAGTTCTTC | CASSLLGTRNNEQFF
- | TRBJ1-6 | few | TRBV6-1 | TGTGCCAGCAGTGATTGGGGGTCTGGCTCACCCCTCCACTTT | CASSDWGSGSPLHF
- | TRBJ2-3 | - | TRBV5-1 | TGCGCCAGCAGCTTATGGGGACCCACAGATACGCAGTATTTT | CASSLWGPTDTQYF
TRBD1 | TRBJ1-3 | few | TRBV27 | TGTGCCAGCAGTTGGACAGGCGGACTCTCTGGAAACACCATATATTTT | CASSWTGGLSGNTIYF
- | TRBJ2-7 | - | TRBV20-1 | TGCAGTGCTAGAGGGGGAATTAGGGTACCCCCACCCTACGAGCAGTACTTC | CSARGGIRVPPPYEQYF
TRBD2 | TRBJ2-1 | - | TRBV19 | TGTGCCAGTAGTATTGGGCTAGCGGGTTACAATGAGCAGTTCTTC | CASSIGLAGYNEQFF
- | TRBJ2-3 | - | TRBV27 | TGTGCCAGCAGTTTCCCCCTGGGAGATACGCAGTATTTT | CASSFPLGDTQYF
- | TRBJ2-1 | - | TRBV4-1 | TGCGCCAGCAGCCCTTACCAAGGCCGTACGGACAGTTCCAATGAGCAGTTCTTC | CASSPYQGRTDSSNEQFF
- | TRBJ2-3 | few | TRBV11-2 | TGTGCCAGCAGCTCGCCAATCTCGGGCACAGATACGCAGTATTTT | CASSSPISGTDTQYF
TRBD1 | TRBJ2-1 | many | TRBV6-4 | TGTGCCAGCAGTCCTGGGGGACAGGGGGAGTACAATGAGCAGTTCTTC | CASSPGGQGEYNEQFF
- | TRBJ2-2 | - | TRBV5-1 | TGCGCCAGCAGCTTCACAAGTCCTACGAACACCGGGGAGCTGTTTTTT | CASSFTSPTNTGELFF
TRBD1 | TRBJ2-1 | - | TRBV4-2 | TGTGCCAGCAGCCCGCACATTATGGTAGGGGGCGAGCAGTTCTTC | CASSPHIMVGGEQFF
- | TRBJ1-5 | few | TRBV15 | TGTGCCACCAGCAGAGATTGGGGCGGACCCACTTATAGCAATCAGCCCCAGCATTTT | CATSRDWGGPTYSNQPQHF
- | TRBJ1-5 | - | TRBV4-1 | TGCGCCAGCAGCCATCACGTCGGACAGACAAATCAGCCCCAGCATTTT | CASSHHVGQTNQPQHF
- | TRBJ2-3 | many | TRBV28 | TGTGCCAGCAGTCCTGCGCTCCCCAGCACAGATACGCAGTATTTT | CASSPALPSTDTQYF
- | TRBJ2-3 | few | TRBV30 | TGTGCCTGGTCGCTAGAGGGTACGCAGTATTTT | CAWSLEGTQYF
TRBD2 | TRBJ2-1 | - | TRBV7-2 | TGTGCCAGCAGCTCCCTTATGCGGGGGGCGTACAATGAGCAGTTCTTC | CASSSLMRGAYNEQFF
- | TRBJ1-6 | few | TRBV12-3/TRBV12-4 | TGTGCCAGCAGTTTATCGAATTCACCCCTCCACTTT | CASSLSNSPLHF
- | TRBJ1-5 | few | TRBV7-2 | TGTGCCAGCAGCTTAGACGGGGGTAGCAATCAGCCCCAGCATTTT | CASSLDGGSNQPQHF
- | TRBJ1-1 | - | TRBV10-3 | TGTGCCATCAGTGCGAAGGGGGGTGTCACTGAAGCTTTCTTT | CAISAKGGVTEAFF
- | TRBJ1-5 | - | TRBV28 | TGTGCCAGCAGTCAAGCTTGGGGGTTGAGCAATCAGCCCCAGCATTTT | CASSQAWGLSNQPQHF
- | TRBJ1-1 | few | TRBV12-3/TRBV12-4 | TGTGCCAGCAGTTCTGGGGACACTGAAGCTTTCTTT | CASSSGDTEAFF
TRBD1 | TRBJ1-5 | - | TRBV7-9 | TGTGCCAGCAGCTTAGACAGGGGGGTACCCCAGCATTTT | CASSLDRGVPQHF
- | TRBJ2-2 | few | TRBV4-3 | TGCGCCAGCAGCCCTTTGACGGCGCCGCCCGGGTTCGACACCGGGGAGCTGTTTTTT | CASSPLTAPPGFDTGELFF
TRBD1 | TRBJ2-3 | few | TRBV10-1 | TGCGCCAGCAGCGGTGATTTGGAGGGACAGGGTTCGGGGATAAGCACAGATACGCAGTATTTT | CASSGDLEGQGSGISTDTQYF